The 15 T cell receptor beta chains listed next were all sequenced from one sample in a study of hypomethylating agent response in myelodysplastic syndrome. Assay: immunoSEQ multiplex PCR; the TCRdb copy retains only in-frame clones and omits some. This table has roughly 1,900 clones, approximately 86% appearing once. Specimen: bone marrow, collected before or after starting hypomethylating agent treatment for myelodysplastic syndrome (not recorded which). The source of these receptors is a human donor with myelodysplastic syndrome.

The sample holds a few counts of this clone. The V gene is TRBV6-5, the J gene TRBJ1-5, with D unresolved. The CDR3 sequence is 13 residues long. The germline CDR1 and CDR2 sequences are MNHEY and SVGAGI. V dropped 6 bases and J dropped 0 bases, with 6 bases sitting between them. CDR3 nucleotide sequence: TGTGCCAGCAGGGCAGATAGCAATCAGCCCCAGCATTTT. It encodes CASRADSNQPQHF.

The V gene is TRBV14, the J gene TRBJ1-3; TRBD1 is a possible D gene (6 bases). V lost 4 bases, J lost 3 bases, and 16 bases lay in between. From germline, CDR1 is SGHDN and CDR2 FVKESK. This CDR3 is 16 amino acids long. The CDR3 loop is CASSPPWGAGGNTIYF. CDR3 coding DNA: TGTGCCAGCAGCCCGCCGTGGGGGGCGGGTGGAAACACCATATATTTT.

The rearrangement joins TRBV4-2 to TRBJ2-3; 11 bases line up with TRBD2. Germline-derived CDR1 and CDR2 are LGHNA and YNFKEQ. After removal of 3 bases from V and 6 bases from J, the junction contained 5 bases not matched to a gene. There are 15 residues in the CDR3. The CDR3 nucleotides read TGTGCCAGCAGCCAGCGTTCTAGCGGGGGGGATACGCAGTATTTT. It translates to CASSQRSSGGDTQYF.

This clone is labeled large. V and J are TRBV30 and TRBJ1-5, with D tentatively TRBD1 (5 bases). The CDR3 is 15 amino acids. Per the germline V gene, CDR1 is GTSNPN and CDR2 is SVGIG (reference sequence). V was shortened by 0 bases and J by 3 bases, with 12 bases between the two germline ends. The CDR3 sequence: CAWSVRDSSNQPQHF. CDR3 bases: TGTGCCTGGAGTGTACGTGACAGTTCCAATCAGCCCCAGCATTTT.

The V call is TRBV6-4, the J call TRBJ2-1, with TRBD1 matching over 7 bases. The V gene end was trimmed by 2 bases and the J gene end by 9 bases; junction bases not matched to a gene: 7. CDR1 MRHNA and CDR2 SNTAGT come from the germline V gene. The CDR3 extends over 14 amino acids. The CDR3 bases are TGTGCCAGCAGTGACACCGACAGGGCTACTGAGCAGTTCTTC. Its protein product is CASSDTDRATEQFF.

This sequence joins TRBV6-5 and TRBJ1-6; TRBD1 might be the D (5 bases). CDR3 length equals 15 residues. Germline CDR1 reads MNHEY; CDR2 reads SVGAGI. The germline V and J ends were trimmed by 8 bases and 7 bases, with 18 bases remaining between them. The CDR3 DNA reads TGTGCCAGCGGACATTCCCCTGGTTGGAATTCACCCCTCCACTTT. Its protein product is CASGHSPGWNSPLHF.

The chain joins TRBV5-1 to TRBJ2-1; 13 bases fit TRBD2. The length of the CDR3 is 14 residues. J lost 5 bases, V lost 9 bases, and 5 bases had no gene match. The V gene's germline CDR1 is SGHRS and CDR2 YFSETQ. The CDR3 sequence: CATRTSGGHNEQFF. The CDR3 nucleotides are TGCGCCACCAGGACTAGCGGGGGTCACAATGAGCAGTTCTTC.

The rearrangement links TRBV4-2 to TRBJ2-7, with TRBD2 matching over 12 bases. CDR3 length equals 20 residues. CDR1 LGHNA and CDR2 YNFKEQ come from the germline V gene. The V gene end was trimmed by 0 bases and the J gene end by 1 base; junction bases not matched to a gene: 13. As DNA, the CDR3 is TGTGCCAGCAGCCAAGATATCCCCCCCCCGACTAGCGGGGGATCCTACGAGCAGTACTTC. Translation: CASSQDIPPPTSGGSYEQYF.

This clone is a singleton in its sample. The chain employs TRBV7-6 and TRBJ2-5; D is possibly TRBD1 (6 bases). This CDR3 comprises 14 residues. Germline CDR1 reads SGHVS; CDR2 reads FNYEAQ. V shed 5 bases and J shed 1 base, with 11 bases lying between them. CDR3 sequence (DNA): TGTGCCAGCAGCCTGGGGGCCCCCCAAGAGACCCAGTACTTC. It codes for CASSLGAPQETQYF.

This clone was seen a handful of times. The chain couples TRBV4-3 to TRBJ1-4, with 12 nucleotides matching TRBD1. With 4 bases clipped from V and 8 bases from J, the junction kept 11 bases outside the gene matches. CDR1 and CDR2 (germline): LGHNA, YSLEER. The CDR3 contains 17 residues. As DNA, the CDR3 is TGCGCCAGCAGCCGCGCCCCATCCGGGACAGGGGGCGAAAAACTGTTTTTT. Protein sequence: CASSRAPSGTGGEKLFF.

This clone was detected only a few times. The chain joins TRBV30 to TRBJ1-5; D is uncertain. Germline V gene lookup returns CDR1 GTSNPN and CDR2 SVGIG (reference sequence). Deletions cut 2 bases from V and 4 bases from J, with 9 bases between. CDR3 length: 13 residues. The CDR3 sequence is CAWSTAPNQPQHF. As DNA, the CDR3 is TGTGCCTGGAGTACAGCTCCTAATCAGCCCCAGCATTTT.

This clone was counted between two and nine times. The chain employs TRBV10-3 and TRBJ1-2, with D unresolved. The CDR3 length is 14 residues. V lost 6 bases to trimming and J lost 4 bases, with 15 bases between them. The germline CDR1 and CDR2 sequences are ENHRY and SYGVKD. DNA for the CDR3: TGTGCCATCAGCCTTTTGCCGGACGGCTATGGCTACACCTTC. It specifies CAISLLPDGYGYTF.

This clone was detected only once. The rearrangement links TRBV6-1 to TRBJ2-1; TRBD2 agrees at 9 bases. The CDR3 contains 15 residues. Germline values: CDR1 MNHNS, CDR2 SASEGT. V gave up 8 bases and J gave up 5 bases; unmatched junction bases: 10. The CDR3 DNA follows: TGTGCCAGCTGGGAGACCGGGACTAGCCACAATGAGCAGTTCTTC. It encodes CASWETGTSHNEQFF.

The CDR3 bases are TGTGCCAGCAGCATACCAGCGGGCCCCTCCTACAATGAGCAGTTCTTC. This sequence encodes CASSIPAGPSYNEQFF. This chain uses TRBV5-4 with TRBJ2-1, with a possible D match to TRBD2 (6 bases). V lost 4 bases and J lost 0, with 14 bases in between. Germline lookup yields CDR1 SGHNT and CDR2 YYREEE (reference sequence). This CDR3 has 16 amino acids.

The chain is built from TRBV7-6 and TRBJ2-2, with 12 bases fitting TRBD2. Germline V gives CDR1 SGHVS, CDR2 FNYEAQ. The CDR3 runs to 17 residues. Trimming at V came to 4 bases and at J to 1 base, leaving 4 bases not matched to a gene. This CDR3 is CASSSWTSGENTGELFF. CDR3 nucleotides: TGTGCCAGCAGCTCGTGGACTAGCGGGGAGAACACCGGGGAGCTGTTTTTT.